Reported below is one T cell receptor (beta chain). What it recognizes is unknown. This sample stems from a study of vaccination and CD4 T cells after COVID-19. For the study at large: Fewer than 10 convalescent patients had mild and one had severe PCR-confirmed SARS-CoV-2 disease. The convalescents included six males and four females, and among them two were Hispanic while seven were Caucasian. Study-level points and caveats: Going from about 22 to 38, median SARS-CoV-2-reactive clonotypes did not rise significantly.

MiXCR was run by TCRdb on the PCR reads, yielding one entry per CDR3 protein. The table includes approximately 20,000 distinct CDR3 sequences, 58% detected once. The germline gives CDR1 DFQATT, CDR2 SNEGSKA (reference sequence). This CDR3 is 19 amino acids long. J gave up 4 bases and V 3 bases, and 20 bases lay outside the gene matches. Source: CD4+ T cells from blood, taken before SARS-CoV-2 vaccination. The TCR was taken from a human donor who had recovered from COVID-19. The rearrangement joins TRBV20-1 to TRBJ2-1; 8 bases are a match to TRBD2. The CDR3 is CSASGLTALPGLVYNEQFF. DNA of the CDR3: TGCAGTGCTAGTGGTCTCACAGCCCTACCGGGACTAGTGTACAATGAGCAGTTCTTC.